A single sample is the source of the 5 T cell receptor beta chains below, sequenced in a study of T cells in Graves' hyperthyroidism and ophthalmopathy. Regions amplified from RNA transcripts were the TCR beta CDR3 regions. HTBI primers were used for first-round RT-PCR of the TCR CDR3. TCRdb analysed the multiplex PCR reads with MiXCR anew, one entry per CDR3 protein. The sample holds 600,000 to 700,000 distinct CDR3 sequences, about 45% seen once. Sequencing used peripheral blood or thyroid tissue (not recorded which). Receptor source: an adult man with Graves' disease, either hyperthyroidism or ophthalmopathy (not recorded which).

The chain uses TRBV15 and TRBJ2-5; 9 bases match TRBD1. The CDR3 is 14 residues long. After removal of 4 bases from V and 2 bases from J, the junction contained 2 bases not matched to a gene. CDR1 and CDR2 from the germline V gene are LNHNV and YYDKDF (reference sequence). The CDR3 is CATSTGTGQETQYF. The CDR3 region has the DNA TGTGCCACCAGCACCGGGACAGGGCAAGAGACCCAGTACTTC.

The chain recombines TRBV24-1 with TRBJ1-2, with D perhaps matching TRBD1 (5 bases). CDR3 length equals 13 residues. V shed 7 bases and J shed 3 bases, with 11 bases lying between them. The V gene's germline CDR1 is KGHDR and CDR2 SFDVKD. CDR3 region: CATSTQGYYGYTF. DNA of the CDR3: TGTGCCACCAGCACTCAGGGATACTATGGCTACACCTTC.

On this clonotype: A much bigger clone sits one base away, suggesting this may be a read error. The CDR3 is CASSDPRQGMSYGYTF. DNA for the CDR3: TGTGCCAGCAGCGACCCGAGGCAGGGAATGTCCTATGGCTACACCTTC. V is TRBV9 and J is TRBJ1-2; D is perhaps TRBD1 (5 bases). Germline lookup yields CDR1 SGDLS and CDR2 YYNGEE. With 3 bases removed from V and 4 bases from J, the gap between germline ends came to 19 bases. The CDR3 runs to 16 residues.

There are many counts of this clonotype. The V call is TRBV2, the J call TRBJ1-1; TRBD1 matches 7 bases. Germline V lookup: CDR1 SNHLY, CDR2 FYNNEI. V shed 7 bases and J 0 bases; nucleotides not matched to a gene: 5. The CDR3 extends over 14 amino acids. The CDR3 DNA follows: TGTGCCAGCAACAGGGGCAATATGAACACTGAAGCTTTCTTT. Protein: CASNRGNMNTEAFF.

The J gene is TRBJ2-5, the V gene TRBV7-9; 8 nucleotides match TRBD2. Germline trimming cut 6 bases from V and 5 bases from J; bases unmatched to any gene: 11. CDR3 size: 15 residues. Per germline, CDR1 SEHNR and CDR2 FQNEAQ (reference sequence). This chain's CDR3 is CASSVGGPGGETQYF. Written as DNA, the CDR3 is TGTGCCAGCAGTGTCGGTGGCCCGGGGGGGGAGACCCAGTACTTC. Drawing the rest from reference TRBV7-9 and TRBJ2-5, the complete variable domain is DTGVSQNPRHKITKRGQNVTFRCDPISEHNRLYWYRQTLGQGPEFLTYFQNEAQLEKSRLLSDRFSAERPKGSFSTLEIQRTEQGDSAMYLCASSVGGPGGETQYFGPGTRLLVL.